This T cell receptor beta chain was captured in a study of primary melanoma T cells and metastatic recurrence. The V and J ends lost 4 bases and 14 bases, in that order; junction bases with no gene match: 12. The CDR3 contains 14 residues. Study-wide points: Melanomas with T-cell fraction above 20% appeared to have better outcomes.

Concerning this clone: Antigen specificity is unknown.

Libraries were prepared by immunoSEQ multiplex PCR; TCRdb keeps only in-frame clonotypes and omits some of them. The sample consists of hundreds of clones, approximately 90% of them appearing once. The patients had surgically resected primary melanoma at risk of metastatic recurrence. Sample: melanoma tumor tissue. The J gene is TRBJ2-3, the V gene TRBV7-1; 10 bases match TRBD1. TRBV7-1 is an ORF, and what it does is uncertain. This sequence was found in a human donor with melanoma. This chain's CDR3 is CASSLVGDRGPGYF. Here the CDR3 DNA reads TGTGCCAGCAGCTTAGTCGGGGACAGGGGCCCGGGGTATTTT.